Listed here are 24 T cell receptor beta chains from one sample, sequenced in a study of T cell responses to AZD1222 COVID-19 vaccine. Assay: immunoSEQ multiplex PCR; the TCRdb copy retains only in-frame clones and omits some. The sample holds over 85,000 clones, around nine tenths seen once. The sample in question was peripheral blood, obtained 28 days after the second AZD1222 dose. These receptors were collected from an adult who received the AZD1222 COVID-19 vaccine.

This clone occurred once. The chain recombines TRBV5-8 with TRBJ1-2, with TRBD1 as a possible D gene (6 bases). The CDR3 sequence is 12 residues long. Germline lookup yields CDR1 SGHTS and CDR2 YDEGEE. Trimming took 9 bases from V and 6 from J, leaving 15 bases between them. In DNA form, the CDR3 reads TGTGCCAACCAACAGGGCTACGATGGCTACACCTTC. This encodes CANQQGYDGYTF. The whole variable domain, filled in from reference TRBV5-8 and TRBJ1-2, reads EAGVTQSPTHLIKTRGQQATLRCSPISGHTSVYWYQQALGLGLQFLLWYDEGEERNRGNFPPRFSGRQFPNYSSELNVNALELEDSALYLCANQQGYDGYTFGSGTRLTVV.

V usage is TRBV11-3 and J usage is TRBJ1-6; 8 bases fit TRBD1. Germline CDR1 reads SGHNT; CDR2 reads YENEEA. V was clipped by 10 bases and J by 7 bases; unmatched bases: 15. This CDR3 comprises 16 residues. The CDR3 sequence: CAIRSRETGENSPLHF. CDR3 in DNA: TGTGCCATCCGATCTAGAGAGACAGGGGAGAATTCACCCCTCCACTTT.

The chain links TRBV10-3 to TRBJ1-4; D remains ambiguous. V shed 4 bases and J shed 8 bases, with 11 bases lying between them. The V gene's germline CDR1 is ENHRY and CDR2 SYGVKD. This CDR3 has 13 amino acids. CDR3 nucleotide sequence: TGTGCCATCAGTGTGCAGGTAGCAGAAAAACTGTTTTTT. Its protein product is CAISVQVAEKLFF.

This chain connects TRBV2 to TRBJ2-7; D perhaps matches TRBD2 (6 bases). The V end was cut by 6 bases, the J end by 6 bases, with 18 bases between. Germline CDR1 is SNHLY and CDR2 is FYNNEI. The CDR3 consists of 14 residues. CDR3 nucleotide sequence: TGTGCCAGCAGGGCCCGGGGGAACGGGGGCGAGCAGTACTTC. Its protein is CASRARGNGGEQYF.

The chain employs TRBV2 and TRBJ1-6; 7 nucleotides align to TRBD1. Germline V gene lookup returns CDR1 SNHLY and CDR2 FYNNEI. CDR3 size: 13 residues. Trimming took 8 bases from V and 8 from J; bases not matched to a gene: 6. The CDR3 reads CASSGTAYSPLHF. The CDR3 DNA sequence: TGTGCCAGCTCCGGGACAGCGTATTCACCCCTCCACTTT.

The count of this clone is one. This sequence joins TRBV2 and TRBJ1-5, with D perhaps TRBD1 (6 bases). Deletions cut 6 bases from V and 0 bases from J, with 12 bases between. CDR1 SNHLY and CDR2 FYNNEI come from the germline V gene. The CDR3 is 15 amino acids. The CDR3, as DNA: TGTGCCAGCAGCTTGGACAGTTATAGCAATCAGCCCCAGCATTTT. It translates to CASSLDSYSNQPQHF.

This rearrangement joins TRBV2 to TRBJ1-2; D is possibly TRBD1 (5 bases). This CDR3 region has 13 residues. Germline loops: CDR1 SNHLY, CDR2 FYNNEI. Trimming took off 3 bases at V and 3 bases at J, with 8 bases between the two ends. The CDR3 sequence: CASSEDIYYGYTF. The CDR3, as DNA: TGTGCCAGCAGTGAGGACATTTACTATGGCTACACCTTC.

The V and J genes are TRBV9 and TRBJ2-1; no clear D gene. The CDR3 runs to 14 residues. From germline, CDR1 is SGDLS and CDR2 YYNGEE. Trimming removed 4 bases at V and 6 bases at J, with 14 bases between. CDR3 sequence reads: CASSPRAMFNEQFF. The CDR3 nucleotides read TGTGCCAGCAGCCCCCGAGCCATGTTCAATGAGCAGTTCTTC.

This clone was counted a few times. A read error may account for a junction end that differs from germline. This rearrangement joins TRBV6-5 to TRBJ1-5; 7 positions agree with TRBD1. This CDR3 contains 15 residues. Germline values: CDR1 MNHEY, CDR2 SVGAGI. This chain's CDR3 is CASSDSGTVNQPQHF. The CDR3 coding sequence is TGTGCCAGCAGTGACTCCGGGACAGTAAATCAGCCCCAGCATTTT.

The gene calls are TRBV5-1 and TRBJ1-6; TRBD1 matches at 9 bases. J gave up 9 bases and V 4 bases, and 8 bases lay outside the gene matches. The CDR3 totals 15 residues. In germline, CDR1 is SGHRS, CDR2 YFSETQ. CDR3 amino acids: CASSPTGGDGSPLHF. CDR3 nucleotides: TGCGCCAGCAGCCCGACAGGGGGGGACGGTTCACCCCTCCACTTT.

A few counts support this clone. The rearrangement uses TRBV4-1 and TRBJ2-5, with 10 bases matching TRBD1. V lost 1 base and J lost 7; bases outside the gene matches: 6. The CDR3 length is 15 residues. Per the germline V gene, CDR1 is MGHRA and CDR2 is YSYEKL. This CDR3 is CASSQGTGGVGTQYF. The CDR3 region has the DNA TGCGCCAGCAGCCAAGGGACAGGGGGTGTCGGGACCCAGTACTTC.

The chain is built from TRBV28 and TRBJ2-3; 10 positions match TRBD2. V was pared by 2 bases and J by 3 bases, with 5 bases of the junction left unmatched. The V gene's germline CDR1 is MDHEN and CDR2 SYDVKM. This CDR3 comprises 16 residues. The CDR3 nucleotides read TGTGCCAGCAGTTTAGCAGCTAGCGGGAGAACAGATACGCAGTATTTT. Encoded protein: CASSLAASGRTDTQYF.

The J gene is TRBJ2-1, the V gene TRBV28; either TRBD1 or TRBD2 may supply D (5 bases each). Trimming removed 7 bases from V and 0 bases from J, with 13 bases in between. Germline V gene data show CDR1 as MDHEN and CDR2 as SYDVKM. CDR3 length: 15 amino acids. In DNA form, the CDR3 reads TGTGCCAGCACCCTTTGGGGGAGCTCCTACAATGAGCAGTTCTTC. Its protein is CASTLWGSSYNEQFF.

The V and J genes are TRBV11-3 and TRBJ1-2; unclear D gene. V was cut by 0 bases and J by 4 bases, with 21 bases left in between. CDR3 length equals 18 residues. Germline CDR1 is SGHNT and CDR2 is YENEEA. Written as DNA, the CDR3 is TGTGCCAGCAGCTTAGATGGTATGGCAGCAGGACGTGGCTATGGCTACACCTTC. It translates to CASSLDGMAAGRGYGYTF.

Points on this clone: In the same sample, other DNA sequences code for this CDR3. V is TRBV5-1 and J is TRBJ2-5, with D uncertain. The germline V gene has CDR1 SGHRS and CDR2 YFSETQ. Trimming pared 1 base from V and 2 bases from J, leaving 0 bases between. The CDR3 length is 11 residues. CDR3 sequence (DNA): TGCGCCAGCAGCTTGCAAGAGACCCAGTACTTC. Protein sequence: CASSLQETQYF.

This clone was detected only once. CDR3 amino acids: CASSYSTGRNYGYTF. DNA for the CDR3: TGTGCCAGCAGTTACTCGACTGGCAGAAACTATGGCTACACCTTC. The chain has TRBV6-5 and TRBJ1-2, with D hard to call. Germline V gene data show CDR1 as MNHEY and CDR2 as SVGAGI. The CDR3 sequence is 15 residues long. V lost 0 bases, J lost 2 bases, and 10 bases lay in between.

To note about this clone: Distinct nucleotide sequences in the sample also encode this CDR3. The chain recombines TRBV18 with TRBJ1-5; no firm D call. The germline V gene encodes CDR1 KGHSH and CDR2 LQKENI. The V end lost 3 bases, the J end lost 5 bases, and 8 bases lay between the germline ends. The CDR3 is 13 residues long. CDR3 DNA sequence: TGTGCCAGCTCACCCGGGAGGGATCAGCCCCAGCATTTT. Its protein is CASSPGRDQPQHF.

The chain carries TRBV5-6 and TRBJ1-4; 8 bases map to TRBD1. This CDR3 contains 15 residues. Germline V gene lookup returns CDR1 SGHDT and CDR2 YYEEEE. With V trimmed by 4 bases and J by 8 bases, 10 bases remained unmatched. The CDR3 DNA is TGTGCCAGCAGCATTCGGACAGGGCTTCGGGAAAAACTGTTTTTT. Translating gives CASSIRTGLREKLFF.

CDR3 region: CASSLGAGPGQETQYF. CDR3 bases: TGTGCCAGCAGCTTAGGGGCGGGGCCGGGGCAAGAGACCCAGTACTTC. This chain connects TRBV7-2 to TRBJ2-5, with D possibly being TRBD2 (6 bases). CDR1 SGHTA and CDR2 FQGNSA come from the germline V gene. The CDR3 has 16 amino acids. The V gene lost 1 base and the J gene lost 2 bases, with 14 bases spanning the gap.

The chain employs TRBV6-4 and TRBJ1-4; D unresolved. CDR3 length: 12 amino acids. Germline CDR1 MRHNA, CDR2 SNTAGT. With 2 bases removed from V and 8 bases from J, the gap between germline ends came to 6 bases. CDR3 sequence (DNA): TGTGCCAGCAGTGACGGTGGGGAAAAACTGTTTTTT. Protein sequence: CASSDGGEKLFF.

This clone has just one count. This chain joins TRBV5-1 and TRBJ1-2, with a tentative D call TRBD1 (5 bases). Germline V gives CDR1 SGHRS, CDR2 YFSETQ. CDR3 length equals 13 residues. V was shortened by 2 bases and J by 3 bases, with 8 bases between the two germline ends. CDR3: CASSFGADYGYTF. The CDR3 DNA reads as TGCGCCAGCAGCTTCGGGGCGGACTATGGCTACACCTTC.

This sequence joins TRBV28 and TRBJ1-5; D is uncertain. Germline CDR1 is MDHEN and CDR2 is SYDVKM. The CDR3 extends over 16 amino acids. Trimming left V 2 bases short and J 7 bases short, with 18 bases between. CDR3 sequence: CASSLGSGVFGQPQHF. The DNA for the CDR3 is TGTGCCAGCAGTTTAGGTAGTGGGGTCTTTGGGCAGCCCCAGCATTTT.

The rearrangement joins TRBV21-1 to TRBJ2-7; TRBD2 is taken as the D call from the table, unchecked against the DNA. TRBV21-1 is recorded as a pseudogene. The CDR3 is 11 amino acids. CDR3 region: CASSTLFEQYF. The CDR3 DNA reads TGTGCCAGCAGCACCTTATTCGAGCAGTACTTC.

This rearrangement joins TRBV9 to TRBJ1-5, with D perhaps TRBD1 (6 bases). The CDR3 consists of 15 residues. CDR1 SGDLS and CDR2 YYNGEE come from the germline V gene. V gave up 0 bases and J gave up 4 bases, with 11 bases separating them. CDR3 in DNA: TGTGCCAGCAGCGTAGGAGGGGGGGGAAATCAGCCCCAGCATTTT. It specifies CASSVGGGGNQPQHF.